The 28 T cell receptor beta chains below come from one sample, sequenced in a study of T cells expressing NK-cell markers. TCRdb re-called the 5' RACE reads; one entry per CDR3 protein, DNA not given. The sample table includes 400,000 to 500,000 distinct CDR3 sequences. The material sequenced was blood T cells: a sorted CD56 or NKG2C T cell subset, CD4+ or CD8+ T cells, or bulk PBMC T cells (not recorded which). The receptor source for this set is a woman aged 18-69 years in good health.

The CDR3 sequence is CASSIGQAPYEQYF. The V call is TRBV7-9, the J call TRBJ2-7; TCRdb's D call, TRBD1, is unchecked because there is no DNA. Looked up from germline, CDR1 is SEHNR and CDR2 is FQNEAQ (reference sequence). The CDR3 has 14 residues.

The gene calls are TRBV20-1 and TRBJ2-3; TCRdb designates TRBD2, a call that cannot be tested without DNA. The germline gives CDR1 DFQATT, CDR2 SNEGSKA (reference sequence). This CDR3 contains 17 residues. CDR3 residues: CSAGGRTSGGSTDTQYF.

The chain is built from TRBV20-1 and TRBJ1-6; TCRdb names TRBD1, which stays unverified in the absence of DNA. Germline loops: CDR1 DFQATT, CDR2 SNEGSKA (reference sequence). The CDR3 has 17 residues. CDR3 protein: CSADPWAGTDASSPLHF.

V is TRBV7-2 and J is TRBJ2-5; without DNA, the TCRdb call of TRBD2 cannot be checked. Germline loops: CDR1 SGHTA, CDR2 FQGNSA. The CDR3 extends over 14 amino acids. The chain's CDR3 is CASSRPGGPETQYF.

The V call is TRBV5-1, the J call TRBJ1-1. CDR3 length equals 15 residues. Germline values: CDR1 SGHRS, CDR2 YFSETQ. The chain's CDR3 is CASSLDSIINTEAFF.

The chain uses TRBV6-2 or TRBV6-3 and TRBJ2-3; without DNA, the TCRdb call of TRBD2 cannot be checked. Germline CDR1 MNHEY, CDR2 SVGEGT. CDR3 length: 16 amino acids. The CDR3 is CASSYSSLAGGGTQYF.

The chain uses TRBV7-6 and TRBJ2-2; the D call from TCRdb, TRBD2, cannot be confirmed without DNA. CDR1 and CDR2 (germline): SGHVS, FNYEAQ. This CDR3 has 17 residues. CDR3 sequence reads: CASSLVLREGVIGELFF.

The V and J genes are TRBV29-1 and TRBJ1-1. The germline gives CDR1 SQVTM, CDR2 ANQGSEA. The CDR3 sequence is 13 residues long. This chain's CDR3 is CSVEISENTEAFF.

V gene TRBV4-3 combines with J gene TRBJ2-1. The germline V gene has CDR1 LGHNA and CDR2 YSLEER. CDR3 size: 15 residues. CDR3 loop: CASSQDLGYYNEQFF.

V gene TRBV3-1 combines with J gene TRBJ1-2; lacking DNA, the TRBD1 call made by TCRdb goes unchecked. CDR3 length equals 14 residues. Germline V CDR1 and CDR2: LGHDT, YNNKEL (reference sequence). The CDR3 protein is CASSQDWGGRGYTF. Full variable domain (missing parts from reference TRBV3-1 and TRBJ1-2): DTAVSQTPKYLVTQMGNDKSIKCEQNLGHDTMYWYKQDSKKFLKIMFSYNNKELIINETVPNRFSPKSPDKAHLNLHINSLELGDSAVYFCASSQDWGGRGYTFGSGTRLTVV.

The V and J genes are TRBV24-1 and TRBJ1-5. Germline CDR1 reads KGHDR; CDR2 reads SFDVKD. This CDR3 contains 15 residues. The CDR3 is CATSDSGRDNQPQHF.

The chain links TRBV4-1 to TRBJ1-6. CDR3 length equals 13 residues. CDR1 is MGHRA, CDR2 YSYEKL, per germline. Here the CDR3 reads CASSQLGGSPLHF.

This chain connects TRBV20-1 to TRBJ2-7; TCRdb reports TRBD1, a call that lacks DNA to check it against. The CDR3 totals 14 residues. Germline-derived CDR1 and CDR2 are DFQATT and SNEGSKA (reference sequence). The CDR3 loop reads CSARADMRQAEQYF.

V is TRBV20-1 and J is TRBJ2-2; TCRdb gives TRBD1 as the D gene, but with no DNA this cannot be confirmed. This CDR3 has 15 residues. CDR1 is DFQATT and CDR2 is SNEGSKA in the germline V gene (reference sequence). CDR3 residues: CSARGGGRGTGELFF.

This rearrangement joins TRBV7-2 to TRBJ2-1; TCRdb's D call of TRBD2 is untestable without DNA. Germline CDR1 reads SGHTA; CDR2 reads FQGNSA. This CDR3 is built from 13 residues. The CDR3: CASSKGLYNEQFF.

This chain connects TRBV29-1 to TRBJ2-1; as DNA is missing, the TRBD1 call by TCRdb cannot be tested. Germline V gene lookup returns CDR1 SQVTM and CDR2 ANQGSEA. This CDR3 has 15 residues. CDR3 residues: CSAPAFPLSYNEQFF.

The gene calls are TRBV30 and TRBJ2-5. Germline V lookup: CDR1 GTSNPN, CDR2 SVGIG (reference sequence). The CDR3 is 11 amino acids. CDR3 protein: CVASRQETQYF.

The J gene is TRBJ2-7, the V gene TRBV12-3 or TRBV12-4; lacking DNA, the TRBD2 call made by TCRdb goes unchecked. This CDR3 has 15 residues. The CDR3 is CASTWGTSGAYEQYF.

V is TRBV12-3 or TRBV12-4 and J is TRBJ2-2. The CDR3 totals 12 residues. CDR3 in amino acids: CASSFEIGELFF.

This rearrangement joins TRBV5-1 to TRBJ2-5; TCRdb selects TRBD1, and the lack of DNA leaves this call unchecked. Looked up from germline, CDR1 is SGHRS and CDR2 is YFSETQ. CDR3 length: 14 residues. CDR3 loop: CASSLGDSQETQYF.

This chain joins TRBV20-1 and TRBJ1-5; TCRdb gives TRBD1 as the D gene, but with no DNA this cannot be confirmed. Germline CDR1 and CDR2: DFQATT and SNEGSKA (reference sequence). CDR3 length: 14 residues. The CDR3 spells CSARGQSSNQPQHF.

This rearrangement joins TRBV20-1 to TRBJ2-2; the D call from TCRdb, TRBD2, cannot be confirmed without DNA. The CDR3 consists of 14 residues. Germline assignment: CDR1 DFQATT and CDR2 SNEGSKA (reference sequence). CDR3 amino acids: CSARGRGVAGELFF.

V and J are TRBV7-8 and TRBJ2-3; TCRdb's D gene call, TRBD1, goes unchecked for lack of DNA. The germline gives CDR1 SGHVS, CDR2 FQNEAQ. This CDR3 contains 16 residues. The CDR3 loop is CATRLGTGRVTDTQYF.

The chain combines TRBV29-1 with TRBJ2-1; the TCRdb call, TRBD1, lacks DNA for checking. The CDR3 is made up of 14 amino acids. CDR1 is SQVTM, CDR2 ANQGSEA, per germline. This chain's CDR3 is CSVIDRGRFNEQFF.

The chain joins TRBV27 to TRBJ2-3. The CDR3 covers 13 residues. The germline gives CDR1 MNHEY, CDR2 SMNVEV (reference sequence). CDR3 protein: CASSLPGTDTQYF.

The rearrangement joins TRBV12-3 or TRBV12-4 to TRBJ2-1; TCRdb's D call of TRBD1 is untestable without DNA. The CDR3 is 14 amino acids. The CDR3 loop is CASRVGTGNNEQFF.

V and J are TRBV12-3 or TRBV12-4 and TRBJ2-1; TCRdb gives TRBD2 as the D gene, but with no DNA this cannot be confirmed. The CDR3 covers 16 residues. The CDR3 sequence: CASSPTGTSGRNEQFF.

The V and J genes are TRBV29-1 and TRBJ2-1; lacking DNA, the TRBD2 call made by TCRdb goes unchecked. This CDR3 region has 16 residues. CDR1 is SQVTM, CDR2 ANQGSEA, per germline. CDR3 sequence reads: CSVETRSGGSYNEQFF.